A single sample gave rise to the 9 T cell receptor beta chains below, sequenced in a study of blood T cell repertoires in COVID-19. Clones were sequenced by immunoSEQ multiplex PCR, and TCRdb holds only the in-frame ones, with some missing. The sample has around 180,000 clones, 80% to 90% seen once. The sample consisted of peripheral blood. Receptors were obtained from a human donor with active or convalescent COVID-19. The donor label of this sample is uncertain.

The V and J genes are TRBV11-2 and TRBJ2-3; 7 bases are shared with TRBD2. CDR1 and CDR2 (germline): SGHAT, FQNNGV. This CDR3 has 15 amino acids. V lost 2 bases and J lost 10; bases outside the gene matches: 12. The CDR3: CASSLSGGGRGAQYF. CDR3 in DNA: TGTGCCAGCAGCTTAAGTGGTGGCGGGAGAGGGGCGCAGTATTTT. The full variable domain, its missing parts supplied by reference TRBV11-2 and TRBJ2-3, is EAGVAQSPRYKIIEKRQSVAFWCNPISGHATLYWYQQILGQGPKLLIQFQNNGVVDDSQLPKDRFSAERLKGVDSTLKIQPAKLEDSAVYLCASSLSGGGRGAQYFGPGTRLTVL.

This chain uses TRBV5-1 with TRBJ2-2; 10 nucleotides agree with TRBD1. This CDR3 has 17 residues. Germline values: CDR1 SGHRS, CDR2 YFSETQ. Trimming took 3 bases from V and 5 from J; bases not matched to a gene: 10. CDR3 coding DNA: TGCGCCAGCAGCTCCGGACAGGGGGTTGTATGGACCGGGGAGCTGTTTTTT. Translating gives CASSSGQGVVWTGELFF. The full variable domain, completed using reference TRBV5-1 and TRBJ2-2, is KAGVTQTPRYLIKTRGQQVTLSCSPISGHRSVSWYQQTPGQGLQFLFEYFSETQRNKGNFPGRFSGRQFSNSRSEMNVSTLELGDSALYLCASSSGQGVVWTGELFFGEGSRLTVL.

The chain has TRBV7-2 and TRBJ1-4; D unresolved. Germline CDR1 is SGHTA and CDR2 is FQGNSA. V shed 5 bases and J shed 4 bases, with 8 bases lying between them. This CDR3 has 13 residues. The CDR3 region is CASSRRLNEKLFF. As DNA, the CDR3 is TGTGCCAGCAGCCGCCGACTTAATGAAAAACTGTTTTTT.

This clone appeared once. The genes are TRBV7-2 and TRBJ2-5; possible D gene TRBD2, 5 bases. V was cut by 1 base and J by 1 base, with 7 bases left in between. From germline, CDR1 is SGHTA and CDR2 FQGNSA. This CDR3 spans 14 amino acids. The CDR3 reads CASSLGLAQETQYF. DNA for the CDR3: TGTGCCAGCAGCTTAGGGCTAGCCCAAGAGACCCAGTACTTC.

The V and J genes are TRBV5-5 and TRBJ2-7, with a weak D call TRBD2 (5 bases). V lost 2 bases, J lost 3 bases, and 15 bases lay in between. The length of the CDR3 is 15 residues. Germline assignment: CDR1 SGHKS and CDR2 YYEKEE (reference sequence). As DNA, the CDR3 is TGTGCCAGCAGCTTAGGTAGAGGGAGAGGCTACGAGCAGTACTTC. Its translation is CASSLGRGRGYEQYF.

The chain uses TRBV2 and TRBJ2-7, with D tentatively TRBD2 (6 bases). The germline V and J ends were trimmed by 2 bases and 6 bases, with 26 bases remaining between them. The CDR3 has 18 amino acids. The germline V gene has CDR1 SNHLY and CDR2 FYNNEI. The CDR3 here is CASSELLGLPVVGGEQYF. The CDR3, as DNA: TGTGCCAGCAGTGAACTATTGGGACTCCCTGTTGTGGGTGGCGAGCAGTACTTC.

This clone came up a few times. CDR3 sequence: CASSPDVSGELFF. CDR3 nucleotides: TGTGCCAGCAGTCCAGATGTATCCGGGGAGCTGTTTTTT. The chain uses TRBV27 and TRBJ2-2; D is uncertain. The CDR3 is made up of 13 amino acids. Germline CDR1 and CDR2: MNHEY and SMNVEV (reference sequence). The germline V and J ends were trimmed by 5 bases and 6 bases, with 10 bases remaining between them.

This CDR3 reads CARSLAASGYKGNEQFF. The CDR3 nucleotides read TGTGCCAGAAGCTTGGCGGCTAGCGGCTACAAAGGGAATGAGCAGTTCTTC. This sequence joins TRBV5-3 and TRBJ2-1; 7 bases align to TRBD2. TRBV5-3 is marked as an open reading frame, function uncertain. The CDR3 is made up of 17 amino acids. V lost 0 bases, J lost 7 bases, and 13 bases stayed unmatched.

V usage is TRBV5-4 and J usage is TRBJ1-4; TRBD1 agrees at 7 bases. CDR1 and CDR2 (germline): SGHNT, YYREEE (reference sequence). V dropped 0 bases and J dropped 4; count of bases not matched to a gene: 9. The CDR3 is 17 amino acids. The CDR3 DNA follows: TGTGCCAGCAGCTTGGGTACTCAGGGACAGAGTAATGAAAAACTGTTTTTT. Protein sequence: CASSLGTQGQSNEKLFF.